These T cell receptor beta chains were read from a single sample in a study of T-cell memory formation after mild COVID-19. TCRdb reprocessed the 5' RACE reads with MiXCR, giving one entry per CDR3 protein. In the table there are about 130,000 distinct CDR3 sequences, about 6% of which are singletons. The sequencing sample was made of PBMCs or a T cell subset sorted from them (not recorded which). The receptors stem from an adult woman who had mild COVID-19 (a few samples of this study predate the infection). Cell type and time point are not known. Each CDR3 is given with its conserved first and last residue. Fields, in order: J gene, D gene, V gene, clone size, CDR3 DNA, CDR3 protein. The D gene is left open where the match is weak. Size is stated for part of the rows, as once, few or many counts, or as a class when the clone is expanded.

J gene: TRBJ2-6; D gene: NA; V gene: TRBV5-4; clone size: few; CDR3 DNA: TGTGCCAGCAGCTTGGCCAGGGTGGGACATGGGGCCAACGTCCTGACTTTC; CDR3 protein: CASSLARVGHGANVLTF
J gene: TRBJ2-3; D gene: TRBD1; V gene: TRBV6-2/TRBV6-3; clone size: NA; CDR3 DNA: TGTGCCAGCAGTTTCCCGCCTCTCCCGGGACAGACTTCCACAGATACGCAGTATTTT; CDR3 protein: CASSFPPLPGQTSTDTQYF
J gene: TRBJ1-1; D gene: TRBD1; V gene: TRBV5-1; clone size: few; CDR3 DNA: TGCGCCAGCAGCTGGGGACAGGCGAACACTGAAGCTTTCTTT; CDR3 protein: CASSWGQANTEAFF
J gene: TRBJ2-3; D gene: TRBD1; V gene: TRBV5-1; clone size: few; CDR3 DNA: TGCGCCAGCAGATACGGACAGGGGGAATTAACAGATACGCAGTATTTT; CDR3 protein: CASRYGQGELTDTQYF
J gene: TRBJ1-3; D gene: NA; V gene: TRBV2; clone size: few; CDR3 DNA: TGTGCCAGCAGTGAGAGAGGGGTTGGAAACACCATATATTTT; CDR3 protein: CASSERGVGNTIYF
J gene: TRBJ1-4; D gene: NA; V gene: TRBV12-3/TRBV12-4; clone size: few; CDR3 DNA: TGTGCCAGCGGTCGGGCAGGGCGGTATGAAAAACTGTTTTTT; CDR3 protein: CASGRAGRYEKLFF
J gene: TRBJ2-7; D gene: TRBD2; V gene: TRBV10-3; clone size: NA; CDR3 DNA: TGTGCCATCAGTGGAACTAGCGGGAGGGAAGGCGAGCAGTACTTC; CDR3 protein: CAISGTSGREGEQYF
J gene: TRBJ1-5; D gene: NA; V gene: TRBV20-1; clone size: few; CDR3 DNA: TGCAGTGCGCAACATAGTTCTAGCAATCAGCCCCAGCATTTT; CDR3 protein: CSAQHSSSNQPQHF
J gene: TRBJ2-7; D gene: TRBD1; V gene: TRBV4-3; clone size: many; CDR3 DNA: TGCGCCAGCAGCCGCGACAGGGTCAGCGAGCAGTACTTC; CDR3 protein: CASSRDRVSEQYF
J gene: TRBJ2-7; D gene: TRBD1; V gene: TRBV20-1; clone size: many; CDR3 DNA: TGCAGTGCTAGGGGGGGACAGGGGGCGTACGAGCAGTACTTC; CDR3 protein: CSARGGQGAYEQYF
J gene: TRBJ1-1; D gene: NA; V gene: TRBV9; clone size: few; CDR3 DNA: TGTGCCAGCAGCGTAGCCGGGGGTAAGAACACTGAAGCTTTCTTT; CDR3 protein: CASSVAGGKNTEAFF
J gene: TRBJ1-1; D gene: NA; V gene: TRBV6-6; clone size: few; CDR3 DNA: TGTGCCAGCAGTTACGGCGGCAAGGGAAGCACTGAAGCTTTCTTT; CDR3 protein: CASSYGGKGSTEAFF
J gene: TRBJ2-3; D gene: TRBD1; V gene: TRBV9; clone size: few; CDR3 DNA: TGTGCCAGCAGCTACCTCCCGGGACAGGGTACAGATACGCAGTATTTT; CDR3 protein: CASSYLPGQGTDTQYF
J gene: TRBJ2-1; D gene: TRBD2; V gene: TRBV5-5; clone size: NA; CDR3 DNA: TGTGCCAGCAGCTTAGTTCGGACTAGCGGGACCATCTACAATGAGCAGTTCTTC; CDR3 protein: CASSLVRTSGTIYNEQFF
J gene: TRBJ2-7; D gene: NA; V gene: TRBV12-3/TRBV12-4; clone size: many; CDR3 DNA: TGTGCCAGCAGTTTGTCGGGGGAGCAGTACTTC; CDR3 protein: CASSLSGEQYF
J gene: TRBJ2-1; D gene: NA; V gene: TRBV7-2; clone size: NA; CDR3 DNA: TGTGCCAGCAGTCCGCGACTGGGGAACGAGCAGTTCTTC; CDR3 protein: CASSPRLGNEQFF
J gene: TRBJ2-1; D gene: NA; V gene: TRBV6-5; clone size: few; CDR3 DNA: TGTGCCAGCAGTCCCTCCATGTTAGTCTCCTACAATGAGCAGTTCTTC; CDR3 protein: CASSPSMLVSYNEQFF
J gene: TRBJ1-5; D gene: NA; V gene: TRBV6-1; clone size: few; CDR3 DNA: TGTGCCAGCAGTGAAGCAGGAGCTGGAGAGCCCCAGCATTTT; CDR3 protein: CASSEAGAGEPQHF
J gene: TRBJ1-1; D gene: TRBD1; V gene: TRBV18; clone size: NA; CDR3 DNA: TGTGCCAGCTCACCCGGGACAGGGGGCCTCACTGAAGCTTTCTTT; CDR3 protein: CASSPGTGGLTEAFF
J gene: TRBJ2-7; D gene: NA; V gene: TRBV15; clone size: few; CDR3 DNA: TGTGCCACCAGCAGAGAATATGTCGCTTCCTACGAGCAGTACTTC; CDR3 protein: CATSREYVASYEQYF
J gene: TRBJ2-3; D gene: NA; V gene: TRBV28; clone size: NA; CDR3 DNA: TGTGCCAGCACCCTACGCCGGGGGCCAGATACGCAGTATTTT; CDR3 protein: CASTLRRGPDTQYF
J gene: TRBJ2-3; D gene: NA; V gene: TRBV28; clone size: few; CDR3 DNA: TGTGCCAGCGGAGACACAGATACGCAGTATTTT; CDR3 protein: CASGDTDTQYF
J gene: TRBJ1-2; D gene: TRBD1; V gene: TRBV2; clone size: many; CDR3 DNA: TGTGCCAGCTCACAACCGGAGGGGACAGGGGGCTACACCTTC; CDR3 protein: CASSQPEGTGGYTF
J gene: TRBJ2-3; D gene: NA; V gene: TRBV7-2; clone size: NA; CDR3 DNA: TGTGCCAGCAGCTTAGCGGGAGGCTTCAATACGCAGTATTTT; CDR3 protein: CASSLAGGFNTQYF
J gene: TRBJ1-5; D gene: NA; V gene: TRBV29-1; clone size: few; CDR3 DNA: TGCAGCGTTCTGCTGACGGGATATAGCAATCAGCCCCAGCATTTT; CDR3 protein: CSVLLTGYSNQPQHF
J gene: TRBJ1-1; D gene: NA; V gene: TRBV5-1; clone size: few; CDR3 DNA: TGCGCCAGCAGCTCGGTCCTGACAGGGAACACTGAAGCTTTCTTT; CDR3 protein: CASSSVLTGNTEAFF
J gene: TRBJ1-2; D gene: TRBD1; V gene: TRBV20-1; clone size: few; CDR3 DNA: TGCAGTGCTAGAGGGGGACAGGGGGACCTGTATGGCTACACCTTC; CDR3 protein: CSARGGQGDLYGYTF
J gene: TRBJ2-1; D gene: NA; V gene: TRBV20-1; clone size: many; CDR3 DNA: TGCAGTGCTAGAGATCGGCCCGGGGGCCCTAAGTGGGAGACAAATGAGCAGTTCTTC; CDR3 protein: CSARDRPGGPKWETNEQFF
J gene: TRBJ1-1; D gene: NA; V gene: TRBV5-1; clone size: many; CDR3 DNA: TGCGCCAGCAGACGAAATTCCGAAGGGACTGAAGCTTTCTTT; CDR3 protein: CASRRNSEGTEAFF
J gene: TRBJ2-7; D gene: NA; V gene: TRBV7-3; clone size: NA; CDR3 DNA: TGTGCCAGCAGCTTAAGCTGGACAGAAGGGAACGAGCAGTACTTC; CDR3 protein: CASSLSWTEGNEQYF
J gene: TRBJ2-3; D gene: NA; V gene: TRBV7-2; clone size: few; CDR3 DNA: TGTGCCAGCAGCCCGATGTTCGGGGATACGCAGTATTTT; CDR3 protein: CASSPMFGDTQYF
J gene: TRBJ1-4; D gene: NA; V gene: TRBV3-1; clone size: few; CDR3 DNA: TGTGCCAGCAGCGGGACAACGGGGGAAAAACTGTTTTTT; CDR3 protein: CASSGTTGEKLFF
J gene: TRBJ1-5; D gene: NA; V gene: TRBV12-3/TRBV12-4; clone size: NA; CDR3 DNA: TGTGCCAGCAGCCGCGAGGGGCCCCAGCATTTT; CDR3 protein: CASSREGPQHF
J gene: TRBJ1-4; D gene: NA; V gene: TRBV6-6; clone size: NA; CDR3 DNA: TGTGCCAGCAGTTACTCGGGATTCAGGGTACTCGAAAAACTGTTTTTT; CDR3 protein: CASSYSGFRVLEKLFF
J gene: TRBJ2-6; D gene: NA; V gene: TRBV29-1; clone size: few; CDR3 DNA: TGCAGCGTTGGGTTGATCTCTGGGGCCAACGTCCTGACTTTC; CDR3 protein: CSVGLISGANVLTF
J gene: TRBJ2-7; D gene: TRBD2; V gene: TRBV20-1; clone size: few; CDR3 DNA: TGCAGTGCTAGAGACTTCACGGGAGGCTCCTACGAGCAGTACTTC; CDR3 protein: CSARDFTGGSYEQYF
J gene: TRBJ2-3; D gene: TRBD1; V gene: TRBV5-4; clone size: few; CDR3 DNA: TGTGCCAGCACACAGGGGACCACAGATACGCAGTATTTT; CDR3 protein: CASTQGTTDTQYF
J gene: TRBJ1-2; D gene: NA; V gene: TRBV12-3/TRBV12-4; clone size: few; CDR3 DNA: TGTGCCAGCAGTCCCCATGGCGGGGGTCGATATGGCTACACCTTC; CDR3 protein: CASSPHGGGRYGYTF
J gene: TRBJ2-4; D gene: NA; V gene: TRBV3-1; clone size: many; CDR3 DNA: TGTGCCAGCAGCCCAAAGGGGCTCGGCGGAAACATTCAGTACTTC; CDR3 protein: CASSPKGLGGNIQYF
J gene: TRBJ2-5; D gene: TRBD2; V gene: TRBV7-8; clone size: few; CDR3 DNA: TGTGCCAGCAGCCCAGGACTAGAAGGGACCCAGTACTTC; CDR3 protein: CASSPGLEGTQYF
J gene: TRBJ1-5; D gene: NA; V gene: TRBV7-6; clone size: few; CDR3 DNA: TGTGCCAGCAGCTTAGTCGCAGGGTGGAATCAGCCCCAGCATTTT; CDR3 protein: CASSLVAGWNQPQHF
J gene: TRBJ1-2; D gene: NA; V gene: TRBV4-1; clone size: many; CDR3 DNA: TGCGCCAGCAGCACTACTCGGGGCGATTATGGCTACACCTTC; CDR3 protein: CASSTTRGDYGYTF
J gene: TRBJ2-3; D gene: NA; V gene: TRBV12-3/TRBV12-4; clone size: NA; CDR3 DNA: TGTGCCAGCAGTCCCGGGGTTAGCACAGATACGCAGTATTTT; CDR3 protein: CASSPGVSTDTQYF
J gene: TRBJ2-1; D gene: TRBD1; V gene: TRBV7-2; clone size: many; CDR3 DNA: TGTGCCAGCAGCCGACTCGGACAGGGTGTTGAGCAGTTCTTC; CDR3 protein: CASSRLGQGVEQFF
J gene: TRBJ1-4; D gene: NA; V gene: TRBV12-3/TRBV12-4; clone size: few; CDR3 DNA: TGTGCCAGCAGTTTAGCGGGGGCAACTAATGAAAAACTGTTTTTT; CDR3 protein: CASSLAGATNEKLFF
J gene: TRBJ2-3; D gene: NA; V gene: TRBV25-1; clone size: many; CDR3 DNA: TGTGCCAGCAGTGGACCGAACGGCACAGATACGCAGTATTTT; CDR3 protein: CASSGPNGTDTQYF
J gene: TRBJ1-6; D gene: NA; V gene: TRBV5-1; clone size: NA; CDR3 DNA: TGCGCCAGCAGCCCACAGGGTGGGGGTAATTCACCCCTCCACTTT; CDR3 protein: CASSPQGGGNSPLHF
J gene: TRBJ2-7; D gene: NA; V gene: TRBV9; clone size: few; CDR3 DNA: TGTGCCAGCAGCTGGGGCGAAGAAAGCTCCTACGAGCAGTACTTC; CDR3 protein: CASSWGEESSYEQYF
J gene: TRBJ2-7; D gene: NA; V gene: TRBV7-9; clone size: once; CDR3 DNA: TGTGCCAGCAGCTATTACCCGAGTCAGGGGAAAGCCTACGAGCAGTACTTC; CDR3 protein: CASSYYPSQGKAYEQYF
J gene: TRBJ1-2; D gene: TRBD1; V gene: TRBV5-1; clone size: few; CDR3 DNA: TGCGCCAGCAGCCCTGGTGGGACAGGTGGAGGCTATGGCTACACCTTC; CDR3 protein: CASSPGGTGGGYGYTF